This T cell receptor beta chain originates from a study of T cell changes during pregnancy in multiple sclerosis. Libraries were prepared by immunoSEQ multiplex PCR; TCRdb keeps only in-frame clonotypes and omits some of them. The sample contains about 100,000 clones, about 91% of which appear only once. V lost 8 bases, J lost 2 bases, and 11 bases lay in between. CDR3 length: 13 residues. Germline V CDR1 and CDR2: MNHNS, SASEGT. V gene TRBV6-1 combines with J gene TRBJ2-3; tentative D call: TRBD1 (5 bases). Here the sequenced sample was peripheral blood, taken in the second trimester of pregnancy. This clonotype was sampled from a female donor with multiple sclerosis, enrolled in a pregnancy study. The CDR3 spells CASPDRFTDTQYF. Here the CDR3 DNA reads TGTGCCAGCCCAGACAGATTCACAGATACGCAGTATTTT.